The T cell receptor beta chain under discussion was sequenced for a study of long-term antiretroviral therapy in people with HIV. With respect to this clone: The antigen is not known.

Overall study results and limits: Blood obtained between about 2004 and 2017 may reflect older ART regimens.

Researchers report immunoSEQ v3.0 was run at survey level. Here immunoSEQ multiplex PCR was the method, and the copy in TCRdb shows in-frame clones only, minus some. The profile shows 25,000 or so clones, 93% of them singletons. In germline, CDR1 is SGDLS, CDR2 YYNGEE. Trimming pared 3 bases from V and 5 bases from J, leaving 11 bases between. This CDR3 spans 13 amino acids. The TCR was taken from a man aged 40-50 years with HIV. The sample was unsorted PBMCs, taken 6.2 years after starting antiretroviral therapy. The chain combines TRBV9 with TRBJ2-5, with D unclear. The CDR3 sequence: CASSGPASETQYF. The DNA for the CDR3 is TGTGCCAGCAGCGGCCCAGCGTCTGAGACCCAGTACTTC.